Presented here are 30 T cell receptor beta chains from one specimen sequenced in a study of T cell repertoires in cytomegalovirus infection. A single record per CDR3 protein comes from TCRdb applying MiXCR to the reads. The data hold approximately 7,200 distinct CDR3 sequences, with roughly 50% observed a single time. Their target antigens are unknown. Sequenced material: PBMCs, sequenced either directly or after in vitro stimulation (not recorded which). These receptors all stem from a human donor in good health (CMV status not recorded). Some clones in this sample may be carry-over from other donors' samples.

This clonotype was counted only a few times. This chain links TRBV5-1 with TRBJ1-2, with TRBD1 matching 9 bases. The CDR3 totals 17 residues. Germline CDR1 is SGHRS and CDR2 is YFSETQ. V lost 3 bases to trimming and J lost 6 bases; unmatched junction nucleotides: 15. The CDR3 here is CASSWDRVNSVVDGYTF. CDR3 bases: TGCGCCAGCAGCTGGGACAGGGTGAATTCGGTGGTAGATGGCTACACCTTC.

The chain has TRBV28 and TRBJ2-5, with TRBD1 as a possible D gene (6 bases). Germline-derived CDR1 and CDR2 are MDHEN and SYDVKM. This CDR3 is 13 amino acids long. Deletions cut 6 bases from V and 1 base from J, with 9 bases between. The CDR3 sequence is CASSVGAQETQYF. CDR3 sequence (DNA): TGTGCCAGCAGCGTGGGGGCCCAAGAGACCCAGTACTTC.

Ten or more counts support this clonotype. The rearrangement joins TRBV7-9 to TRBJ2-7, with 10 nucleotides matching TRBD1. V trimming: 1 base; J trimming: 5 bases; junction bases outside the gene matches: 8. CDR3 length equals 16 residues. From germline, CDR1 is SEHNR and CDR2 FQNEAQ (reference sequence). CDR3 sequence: CASSLVGQGFSDEQYF. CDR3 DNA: TGTGCCAGCAGCTTAGTGGGACAGGGGTTCTCTGACGAGCAGTACTTC. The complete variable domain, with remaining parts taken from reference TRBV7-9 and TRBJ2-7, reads DTGVSQNPRHKITKRGQNVTFRCDPISEHNRLYWYRQTLGQGPEFLTYFQNEAQLEKSRLLSDRFSAERPKGSFSTLEIQRTEQGDSAMYLCASSLVGQGFSDEQYFGPGTRLTVT.

CDR3: CASSFWRRGTEAFF. DNA of the CDR3: TGTGCCAGCAGTTTCTGGCGAAGGGGGACTGAAGCTTTCTTT. The V call is TRBV12-3 or TRBV12-4, the J call TRBJ1-1, with D perhaps TRBD1 (6 bases). The CDR3 consists of 14 residues. V was clipped by 3 bases and J by 5 bases, with 13 bases between them.

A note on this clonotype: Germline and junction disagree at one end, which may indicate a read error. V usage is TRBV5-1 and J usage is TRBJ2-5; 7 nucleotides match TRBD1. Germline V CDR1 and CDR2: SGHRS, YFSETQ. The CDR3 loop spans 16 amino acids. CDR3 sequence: CASSLRADRSQETQSF. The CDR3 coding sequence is TGCGCCAGCAGCCTGAGAGCGGACAGGTCCCAAGAGACCCAGTCCTTC. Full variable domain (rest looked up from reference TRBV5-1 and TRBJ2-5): KAGVTQTPRYLIKTRGQQVTLSCSPISGHRSVSWYQQTPGQGLQFLFEYFSETQRNKGNFPGRFSGRQFSNSRSEMNVSTLELGDSALYLCASSLRADRSQETQSFGPGTRLLVL.

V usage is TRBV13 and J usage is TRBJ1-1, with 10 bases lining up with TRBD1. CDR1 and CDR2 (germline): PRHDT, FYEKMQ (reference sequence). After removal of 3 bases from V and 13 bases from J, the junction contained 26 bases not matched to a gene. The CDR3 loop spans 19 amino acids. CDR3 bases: TGTGCCAGCAGCTTGGCACTGGAGGGACAGGGGTACGATCCTGCAATGGGTTTCTTT. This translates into CASSLALEGQGYDPAMGFF.

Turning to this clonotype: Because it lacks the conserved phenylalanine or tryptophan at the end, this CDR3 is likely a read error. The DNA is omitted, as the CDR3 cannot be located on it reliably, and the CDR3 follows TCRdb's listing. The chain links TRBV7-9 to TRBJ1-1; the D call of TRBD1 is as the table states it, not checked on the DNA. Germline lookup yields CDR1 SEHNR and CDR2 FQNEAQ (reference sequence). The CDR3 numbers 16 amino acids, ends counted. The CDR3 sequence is CASSLNDRGSRTESFL.

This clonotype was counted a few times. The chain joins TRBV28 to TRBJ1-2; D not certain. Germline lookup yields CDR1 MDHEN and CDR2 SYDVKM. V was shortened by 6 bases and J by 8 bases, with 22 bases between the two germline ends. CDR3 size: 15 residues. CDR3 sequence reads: CASSSYPGPSRGYTF. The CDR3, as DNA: TGTGCCAGCAGCTCCTACCCCGGACCGAGCAGGGGCTACACCTTC.

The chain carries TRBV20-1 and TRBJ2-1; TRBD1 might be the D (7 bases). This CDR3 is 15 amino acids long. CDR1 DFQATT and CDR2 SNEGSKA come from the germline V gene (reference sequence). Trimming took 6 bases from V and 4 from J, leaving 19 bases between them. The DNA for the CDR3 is TGCAGTGCCCAAGGGGGCGGAGGGGGGTACAATGAGCAGTTCTTC. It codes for CSAQGGGGGYNEQFF.

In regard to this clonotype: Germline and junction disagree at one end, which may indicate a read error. The CDR3 region is CSSSAYGTHYHYEQYF. The CDR3 DNA follows: TGTTCCAGCAGCGCTTACGGGACTCACTACCACTACGAGCAGTACTTC. The chain employs TRBV9 and TRBJ2-7; possibly TRBD2 for D (6 bases). The CDR3 is made up of 16 amino acids. The germline gives CDR1 SGDLS, CDR2 YYNGEE.

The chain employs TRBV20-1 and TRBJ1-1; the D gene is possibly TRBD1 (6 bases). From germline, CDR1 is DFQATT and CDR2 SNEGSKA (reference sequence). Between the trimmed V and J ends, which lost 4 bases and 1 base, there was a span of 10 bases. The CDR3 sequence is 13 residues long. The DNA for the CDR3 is TGCAGTGCTATCCCGGGACAGAACACTGAAGCTTTCTTT. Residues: CSAIPGQNTEAFF.

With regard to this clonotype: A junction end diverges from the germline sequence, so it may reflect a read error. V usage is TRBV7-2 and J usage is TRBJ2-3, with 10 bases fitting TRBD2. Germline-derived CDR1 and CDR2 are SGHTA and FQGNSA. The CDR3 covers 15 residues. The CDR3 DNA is TGTTCCAGCAGCTCAGATAGCGGGGGGACAGAGACGAATTATTTT. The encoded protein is CSSSSDSGGTETNYF.

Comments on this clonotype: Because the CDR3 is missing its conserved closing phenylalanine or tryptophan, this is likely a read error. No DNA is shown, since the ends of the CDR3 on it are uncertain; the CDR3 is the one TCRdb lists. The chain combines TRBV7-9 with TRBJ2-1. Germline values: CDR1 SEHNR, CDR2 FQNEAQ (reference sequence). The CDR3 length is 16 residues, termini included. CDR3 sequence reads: CASSFLGISTDNEQLC.

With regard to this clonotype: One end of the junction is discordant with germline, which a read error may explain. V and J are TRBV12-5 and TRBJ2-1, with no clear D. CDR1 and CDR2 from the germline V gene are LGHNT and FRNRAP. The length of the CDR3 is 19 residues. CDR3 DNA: TGTGCTAGTGGTTTGGTATCGGTAATAGGCGACGTCCCCTACGATGAGCAGTTCTTC. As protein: CASGLVSVIGDVPYDEQFF.

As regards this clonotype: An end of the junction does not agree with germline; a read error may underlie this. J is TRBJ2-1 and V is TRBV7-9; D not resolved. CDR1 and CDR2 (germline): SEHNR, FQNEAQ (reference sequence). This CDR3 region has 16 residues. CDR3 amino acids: CTIRWLGISTSNNPVF. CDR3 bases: TGTACCATCAGATGGTTGGGAATATCCACCTCCAATAACCCTGTCTTC.

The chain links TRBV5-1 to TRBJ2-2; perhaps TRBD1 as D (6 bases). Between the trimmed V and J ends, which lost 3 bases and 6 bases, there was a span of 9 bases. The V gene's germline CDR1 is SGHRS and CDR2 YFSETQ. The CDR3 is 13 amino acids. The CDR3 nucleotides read TGCGCCAGCAGCTATGGACAGCCCGGGGAGCTGTTTTTT. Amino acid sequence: CASSYGQPGELFF.

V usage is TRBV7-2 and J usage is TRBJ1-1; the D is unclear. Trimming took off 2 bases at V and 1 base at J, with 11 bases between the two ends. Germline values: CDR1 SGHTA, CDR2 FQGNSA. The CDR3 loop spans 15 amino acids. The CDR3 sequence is CASSLTAGPNTEAFF. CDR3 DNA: TGTGCCAGCAGCTTAACAGCAGGCCCGAACACTGAAGCTTTCTTT. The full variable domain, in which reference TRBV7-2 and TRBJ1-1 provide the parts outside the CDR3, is GAGVSQSPSNKVTEKGKDVELRCDPISGHTALYWYRQSLGQGLEFLIYFQGNSAPDKSGLPSDRFSAERTGGSVSTLTIQRTQQEDSAVYLCASSLTAGPNTEAFFGQGTRLTVV.

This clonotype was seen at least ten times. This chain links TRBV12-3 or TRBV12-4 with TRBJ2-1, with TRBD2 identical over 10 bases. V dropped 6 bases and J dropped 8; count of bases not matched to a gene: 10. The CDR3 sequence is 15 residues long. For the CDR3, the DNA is TGTGCCAGCAGCCGTAGCGGGGGGCCGATGGATGAGCAGTTCTTC. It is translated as CASSRSGGPMDEQFF.

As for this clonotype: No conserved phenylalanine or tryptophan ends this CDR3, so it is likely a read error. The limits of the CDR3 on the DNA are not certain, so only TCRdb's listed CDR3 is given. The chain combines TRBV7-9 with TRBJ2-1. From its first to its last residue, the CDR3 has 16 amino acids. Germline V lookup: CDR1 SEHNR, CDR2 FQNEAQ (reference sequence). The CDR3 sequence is CASRLRGESSYNEQFL.

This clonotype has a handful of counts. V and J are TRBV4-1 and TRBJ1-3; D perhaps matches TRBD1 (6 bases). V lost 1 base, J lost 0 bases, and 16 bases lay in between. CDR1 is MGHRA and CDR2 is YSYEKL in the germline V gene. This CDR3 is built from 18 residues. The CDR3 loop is CASSQGLDQGSSGNTIYF. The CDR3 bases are TGCGCCAGCAGCCAAGGTCTCGATCAGGGGAGCTCTGGAAACACCATATATTTT.

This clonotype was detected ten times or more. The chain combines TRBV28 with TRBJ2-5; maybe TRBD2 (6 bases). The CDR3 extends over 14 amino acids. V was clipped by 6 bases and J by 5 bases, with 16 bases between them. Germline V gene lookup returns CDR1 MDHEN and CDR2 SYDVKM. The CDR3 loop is CASSLAAPRETQYF. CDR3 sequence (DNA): TGTGCCAGCAGCTTAGCGGCCCCGAGGGAGACCCAGTACTTC.

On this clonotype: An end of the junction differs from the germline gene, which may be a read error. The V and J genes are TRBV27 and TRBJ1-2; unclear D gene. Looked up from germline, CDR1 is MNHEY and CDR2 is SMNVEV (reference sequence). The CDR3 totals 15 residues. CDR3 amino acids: CASSSNQVHNYGYPF. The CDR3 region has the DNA TGTGCCAGCAGTTCTAATCAGGTGCATAACTATGGCTACCCTTTC.

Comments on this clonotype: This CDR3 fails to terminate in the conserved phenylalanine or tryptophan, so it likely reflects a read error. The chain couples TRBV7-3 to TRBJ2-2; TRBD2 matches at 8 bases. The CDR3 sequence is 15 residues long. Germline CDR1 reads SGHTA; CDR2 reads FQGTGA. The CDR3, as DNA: TGTGCCAGCAGCTTACGGGGGGGGAACACAGGGGAGCTGTTTTTG. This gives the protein CASSLRGGNTGELFL.

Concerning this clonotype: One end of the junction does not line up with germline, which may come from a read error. In DNA form, the CDR3 reads TGTGCCAGCAGCCAAGATTGGGCTTGGGGGAACACCGGGGAGCTGTTTTTT. This gives the protein CASSQDWAWGNTGELFF. This rearrangement joins TRBV4-1 to TRBJ2-2; no definite D call. Germline-derived CDR1 and CDR2 are MGHRA and YSYEKL. The CDR3 sequence is 17 residues long.

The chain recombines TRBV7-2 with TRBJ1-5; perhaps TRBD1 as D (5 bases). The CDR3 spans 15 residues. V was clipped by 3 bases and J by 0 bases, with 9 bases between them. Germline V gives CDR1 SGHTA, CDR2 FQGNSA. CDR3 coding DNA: TGTGCCAGCAGCTTGGGGGAGGATAGCAATCAGCCCCAGCATTTT. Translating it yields CASSLGEDSNQPQHF.

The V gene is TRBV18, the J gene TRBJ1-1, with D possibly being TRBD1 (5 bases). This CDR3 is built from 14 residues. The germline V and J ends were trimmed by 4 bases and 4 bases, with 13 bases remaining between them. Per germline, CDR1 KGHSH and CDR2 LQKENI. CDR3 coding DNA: TGTGCCAGCTCACGCGGGGGGGACGGCACTGAAGCTTTCTTT. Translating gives CASSRGGDGTEAFF.

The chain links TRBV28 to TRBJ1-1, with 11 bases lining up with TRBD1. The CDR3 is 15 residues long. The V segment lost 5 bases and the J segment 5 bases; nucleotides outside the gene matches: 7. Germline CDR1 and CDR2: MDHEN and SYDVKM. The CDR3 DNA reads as TGTGCCAGCAGTCCTACCGGGACAGGGGGGACTGAAGCTTTCTTT. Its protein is CASSPTGTGGTEAFF.

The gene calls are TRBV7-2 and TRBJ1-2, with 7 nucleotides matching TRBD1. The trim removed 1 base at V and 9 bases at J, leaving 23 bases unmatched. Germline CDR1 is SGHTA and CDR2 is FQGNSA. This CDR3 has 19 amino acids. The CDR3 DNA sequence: TGTGCCAGCAGCTTAGGGGACGTCACTCAGACAGGGTTGGGTATTTGCTACACCTTC. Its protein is CASSLGDVTQTGLGICYTF.

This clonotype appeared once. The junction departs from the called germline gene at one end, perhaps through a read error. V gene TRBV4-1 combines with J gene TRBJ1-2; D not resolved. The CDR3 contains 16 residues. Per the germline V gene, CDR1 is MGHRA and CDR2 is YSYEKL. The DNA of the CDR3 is TGCGCCATCAGCCAAGGCCCCCGGGAACATCTCTATGGCTCGACCTTC. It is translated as CAISQGPREHLYGSTF.

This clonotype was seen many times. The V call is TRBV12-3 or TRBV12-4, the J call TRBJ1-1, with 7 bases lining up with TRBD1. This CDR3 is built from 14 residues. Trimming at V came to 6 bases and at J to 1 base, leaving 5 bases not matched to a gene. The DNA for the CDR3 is TGTGCCAGCAGCCAGGGACAGCGGAACACTGAAGCTTTCTTT. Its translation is CASSQGQRNTEAFF.